This T cell receptor beta chain appears in the sequencing data of a study of Ad26.COV2.S vaccination and SARS-CoV-2 variants. TCRdb keeps only in-frame clones here, not all; method: immunoSEQ multiplex PCR. The repertoire has more than 300,000 clones, around nine tenths of them found once; the top ten carry roughly 5%. Treatment denoted: some 20 received Ad26.COV2.S at low or high dose, single or two shots; 5 received placebo; per-sample allocation not given. Following the first vaccine or placebo injection, samples were taken on day 63. V shed 6 bases and J shed 6 bases, with 9 bases lying between them. Germline CDR1 and CDR2: PRHDT and FYEKMQ (reference sequence). The CDR3 consists of 12 residues.

The chain employs TRBV13 and TRBJ2-1, with D unresolved. This clonotype was obtained from a person aged 18-60 years who received the Ad26.COV2.S COVID-19 vaccine or a placebo. The source material was peripheral blood, sampled in a trial of Ad26.COV2.S vaccine versus placebo. In nucleotides, the CDR3 is TGTGCCAGCAGTCTTACGGGCAATGAGCAGTTCTTC. Its protein product is CASSLTGNEQFF.